This T cell receptor (beta chain) was retrieved from a study of blood T cell repertoires in COVID-19. Study as a whole: T cells, B-cell-depleted T cells, or PBMCs supplied cDNA or gDNA.

One Seattle source followed patients from active infection through their disease course. In the authors' workflow: Reference gene primer amplification gave nucleated cell count estimates. Using immunoSEQ multiplex PCR, the repertoire was profiled, and TCRdb retains in-frame clones only, with some absent. That table gives V, J and clone size, and the DNA gave D and trimming. The sample yields 150,000 to 200,000 clones, 80% to 85% seen once. Trimming removed 9 bases at V and 5 bases at J, with 18 bases between. Per the germline V gene, CDR1 is MDHEN and CDR2 is SYDVKM. This CDR3 region has 14 residues. The chain couples TRBV28 to TRBJ2-3; maybe TRBD1 (6 bases). The clonotype originates from a woman in her 70s with COVID-19, enrolled during active disease. The sequenced material came from peripheral blood. The CDR3 DNA is TGTGCCAGTCAGGGGCGGACCTGGAGAGATACGCAGTATTTT. This sequence encodes CASQGRTWRDTQYF.